This T cell receptor (beta chain) was sequenced during a study of CD8+CD57+ T cells in acquired aplastic anemia. Study-level background: Recorded DNA amounts for sorted CD4+ and CD8+ cells had an average of 3.2 ug.

The study, taken as a whole, reports: Patients and controls shared 25 to 30 CD8+ CDR3 sequences, highly expressed in patients. Patients and healthy controls showed no significant CD8+ Simpson's diversity difference.

TCR beta VDJ and CDR3 profiling used genomic DNA as template. TCRdb reanalysed the reads using MiXCR and keeps one entry per CDR3 protein. The profile shows under 150,000 distinct CDR3 sequences, 40% to 45% of them singletons. Germline CDR1 is SNHLY and CDR2 is FYNNEI. V lost 6 bases and J lost 4; bases outside the gene matches: 4. CDR3 length: 13 amino acids. In this sample, this clonotype turned up many times. Its target is not known. The rearrangement uses TRBV2 and TRBJ2-7, with TRBD1 matching 9 bases. Sequencing used sorted CD4+, CD8+, or CD8+CD57+ T cells (not recorded which) from PBMCs. This TCR came from a human donor in good health, serving as a control. The CDR3 sequence: CASRGTGKYEQYF. CDR3 nucleotides: TGTGCCAGCAGGGGGACAGGGAAATACGAGCAGTACTTC.